Below, 17 T cell receptor beta chains from the same sample are listed, as sequenced in a study of early T cells in non-severe SARS-CoV-2 infection. TCRdb called the 5' RACE reads again in MiXCR, with one record for every CDR3 protein. The sample has fewer than 85,000 distinct CDR3 sequences; roughly 9.4% are singletons. The specimen was whole blood. All receptors derive from an adult who was a healthcare worker with PCR-confirmed SARS-CoV-2 infection or an uninfected control (not recorded which).

This clonotype has a handful of counts. The rearrangement joins TRBV6-6 to TRBJ2-1; D not certain. There are 15 residues in the CDR3. Trimming cost V 6 bases and J 0 bases, with 12 bases left between them. CDR1 MNHNY and CDR2 SVGAGI come from the germline V gene (reference sequence). CDR3 coding DNA: TGTGCCAGCAGCTCCGACAAGAGCTCCTACAATGAGCAGTTCTTC. Translation gives CASSSDKSSYNEQFF.

The sample holds many counts of this clonotype. V is TRBV5-6 and J is TRBJ1-3; tentatively, D is TRBD1 (5 bases). The CDR3 extends over 14 amino acids. Germline V lookup: CDR1 SGHDT, CDR2 YYEEEE. Trimming removed 0 bases at V and 4 bases at J, with 8 bases between. In DNA form, the CDR3 reads TGTGCCAGCAGCTTGGGGGGCCGCGGAAACACCATATATTTT. Protein sequence: CASSLGGRGNTIYF.

There are many counts of this clonotype. The chain is built from TRBV20-1 and TRBJ2-7; 14 nucleotides line up with TRBD2. With V trimmed by 0 bases and J by 2 bases, 12 bases remained unmatched. This CDR3 has 19 residues. Germline loops: CDR1 DFQATT, CDR2 SNEGSKA (reference sequence). CDR3 bases: TGCAGTGCTAGAGATCTACCGGGACTAGCGGGAGCCCTCCCCTACGAGCAGTACTTC. Its translation is CSARDLPGLAGALPYEQYF.

The genes are TRBV19 and TRBJ2-4; tentative D call: TRBD2 (7 bases). The CDR3 is 15 residues long. Germline V gene data show CDR1 as LNHDA and CDR2 as SQIVND (reference sequence). V was trimmed by 6 bases and J by 7 bases, leaving 19 bases between them. CDR3 in DNA: TGTGCCAGTAGAAAGGAGGGAGGCGGGGGCAACATTCAGTACTTC. Its translation: CASRKEGGGGNIQYF.

J is TRBJ2-7 and V is TRBV12-3 or TRBV12-4, with 16 bases lining up with TRBD2. The CDR3 runs 19 residues. V trimming: 4 bases; J trimming: 0 bases; junction bases outside the gene matches: 9. CDR3 sequence: CASSSGLAGGGLSSYEQYF. The CDR3 nucleotides read TGTGCCAGCAGTTCGGGACTAGCGGGAGGGGGGCTCAGCTCCTACGAGCAGTACTTC.

This chain links TRBV4-1 with TRBJ1-5, with a tentative D call TRBD1 (5 bases). V lost 0 bases and J lost 6, with 9 bases in between. This CDR3 is 14 amino acids long. CDR1 is MGHRA, CDR2 YSYEKL, per germline. DNA for the CDR3: TGCGCCAGCAGCCAAGAGGGACTCTCTCAGCCCCAGCATTTT. Residues: CASSQEGLSQPQHF.

This clonotype was detected ten times or more. CDR3 protein: CASSWGQNYGYTF. The CDR3 nucleotides read TGTGCCAGTAGTTGGGGACAAAACTATGGCTACACCTTC. The chain uses TRBV19 and TRBJ1-2, with D possibly being TRBD1 (6 bases). Trimming pared 5 bases from V and 2 bases from J, leaving 9 bases between. Germline loops: CDR1 LNHDA, CDR2 SQIVND (reference sequence). The CDR3 runs to 13 residues.

This clonotype appeared many times. The chain links TRBV27 to TRBJ2-5; 8 bases align to TRBD2. CDR3 size: 15 residues. In germline, CDR1 is MNHEY, CDR2 SMNVEV (reference sequence). The J segment lost 3 bases and the V segment lost 8 bases, leaving 11 bases of the junction unmatched. CDR3 loop: CASGIKAGAEETQYF. The CDR3 region has the DNA TGTGCCAGCGGTATTAAAGCGGGAGCCGAAGAGACCCAGTACTTC.

There are many counts of this clonotype. The rearrangement links TRBV7-9 to TRBJ2-2, with 7 positions matching TRBD1. Germline CDR1 reads SEHNR; CDR2 reads FQNEAQ (reference sequence). Trimming removed 5 bases from V and 0 bases from J; junction bases left unmatched: 6. This CDR3 has 16 residues. The CDR3 protein is CASSPWDSSNTGELFF. CDR3 nucleotide sequence: TGTGCCAGCAGCCCGTGGGACAGCTCGAACACCGGGGAGCTGTTTTTT.

V and J are TRBV3-1 and TRBJ1-2, with a possible D match to TRBD1 (5 bases). CDR1 and CDR2 (germline): LGHDT, YNNKEL (reference sequence). V was trimmed by 4 bases and J by 4 bases, leaving 16 bases between them. This CDR3 has 15 residues. CDR3 in DNA: TGTGCCAGCAGCCCCGTGGGGGAGGGTCGCTATGGCTACACCTTC. Protein sequence: CASSPVGEGRYGYTF.

This clonotype was detected a few times. This rearrangement joins TRBV27 to TRBJ1-6, with unresolved D. The V end lost 2 bases, the J end lost 6 bases, and 8 bases lay between the germline ends. The CDR3 runs 14 residues. The germline CDR1 and CDR2 sequences are MNHEY and SMNVEV (reference sequence). CDR3 sequence reads: CASSLGARNSPLHF. The CDR3 bases are TGTGCCAGCAGTTTAGGAGCTCGTAATTCACCCCTCCACTTT.

The chain employs TRBV25-1 and TRBJ2-1; D possibly corresponds to TRBD2 (6 bases). Germline loops: CDR1 MGHDK, CDR2 SYGVNS. V was cut by 4 bases and J by 0 bases, with 10 bases left in between. The CDR3 consists of 15 residues. The CDR3 DNA reads TGTGCCAGCAGTGGACGGAGGGCCTCCTACAATGAGCAGTTCTTC. Translation: CASSGRRASYNEQFF.

The V call is TRBV7-6, the J call TRBJ2-5; D is unresolved. The CDR3 spans 13 residues. Trimming pared 2 bases from V and 4 bases from J, leaving 8 bases between. Germline-derived CDR1 and CDR2 are SGHVS and FNYEAQ. The CDR3 nucleotides are TGTGCCAGCAGCTTACGGCTCCGAGAGACCCAGTACTTC. This gives the protein CASSLRLRETQYF. The variable domain in full, completed from reference TRBV7-6 and TRBJ2-5, reads GAGVSQSPRYKVTKRGQDVALRCDPISGHVSLYWYRQALGQGPEFLTYFNYEAQQDKSGLPNDRFSAERPEGSISTLTIQRTEQRDSAMYRCASSLRLRETQYFGPGTRLLVL.

The sample holds many counts of this clonotype. The chain has TRBV10-3 and TRBJ2-3; D may be TRBD2 (5 bases). CDR3 size: 15 residues. CDR1 ENHRY and CDR2 SYGVKD come from the germline V gene. Trimming stripped 8 bases from V and 1 base from J, with 16 bases between. For the CDR3, the DNA is TGTGCCATCCGGAATGGGAGCCTGGGCACAGATACGCAGTATTTT. This encodes CAIRNGSLGTDTQYF.

This clonotype was seen a few times. This chain links TRBV29-1 with TRBJ2-1; 9 bases are a match to TRBD2. Germline loops: CDR1 SQVTM, CDR2 ANQGSEA. The CDR3 spans 15 residues. V was clipped by 4 bases and J by 5 bases; unmatched bases: 9. The CDR3 nucleotides are TGCAGCGTTGGGAGGGCTAGCGGGAACCACAATGAGCAGTTCTTC. Translating gives CSVGRASGNHNEQFF.

Only a few counts were recorded for this clonotype. The genes are TRBV19 and TRBJ2-2; D not certain. Germline CDR1 LNHDA, CDR2 SQIVND (reference sequence). This CDR3 is 13 amino acids long. Trimming cost V 5 bases and J 7 bases, with 11 bases left between them. CDR3 sequence reads: CASSFRVDGELFF. The CDR3 DNA reads as TGTGCCAGTAGTTTTCGCGTTGACGGGGAGCTGTTTTTT.

The sample holds many counts of this clonotype. The genes are TRBV29-1 and TRBJ2-1, with no clear D. The CDR3 is made up of 10 amino acids. Germline assignment: CDR1 SQVTM and CDR2 ANQGSEA. Trimming left V 4 bases short and J 15 bases short, with 13 bases between. CDR3 protein: CSVVGSIRFF. For the CDR3, the DNA is TGCAGCGTTGTTGGTAGCATTCGGTTCTTC.